The T cell receptor beta chain under discussion was sequenced for a study of blood T cell repertoires in COVID-19. Overall study: Some COVID-19 samples were acute and others convalescent; all came from the United States, Italy and Spain. PBMCs, B-cell-depleted T cells, or T cells provided the cDNA or gDNA that made up the material.

In this sample, this clone turned up a few times. The CDR3 is 13 amino acids. With V trimmed by 5 bases and J by 0 bases, 0 bases remained unmatched. CDR1 is SGHAT, CDR2 FQDESV, per germline (reference sequence). In the authors' methods: Nucleated cell number was recorded as an estimate derived from reference gene primer amplification. Sequencing was performed with immunoSEQ multiplex PCR; in TCRdb, only in-frame clones are kept and a portion is missing. D and trimming come from the DNA, and the V and J calls and clone size come from that table. The top ten hold about 10% of the sample, which has 200,000 to 250,000 clones, 80% to 90% seen once.

The sequence was obtained from a man aged 50 or older with active or convalescent COVID-19. Sequenced: peripheral blood. The rearrangement links TRBV11-1 to TRBJ2-5; 7 bases match TRBD1. CDR3 in amino acids: CASSRGHQETQYF. The CDR3 region has the DNA TGTGCCAGCAGCAGGGGGCACCAAGAGACCCAGTACTTC.